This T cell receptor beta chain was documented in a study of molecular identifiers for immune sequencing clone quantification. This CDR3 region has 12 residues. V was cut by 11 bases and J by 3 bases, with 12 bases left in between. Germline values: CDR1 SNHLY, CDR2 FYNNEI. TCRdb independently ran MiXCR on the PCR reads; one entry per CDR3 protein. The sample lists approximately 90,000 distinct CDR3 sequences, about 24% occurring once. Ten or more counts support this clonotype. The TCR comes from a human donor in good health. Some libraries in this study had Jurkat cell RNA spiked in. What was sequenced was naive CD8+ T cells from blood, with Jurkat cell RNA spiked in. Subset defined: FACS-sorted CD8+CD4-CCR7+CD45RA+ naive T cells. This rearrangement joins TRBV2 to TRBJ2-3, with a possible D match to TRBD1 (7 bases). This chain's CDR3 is CARGTETDTQYF. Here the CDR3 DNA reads TGTGCCCGCGGGACAGAGACAGATACGCAGTATTTT.